The source of this T cell receptor beta chain is a study of T cells in Graves' hyperthyroidism and ophthalmopathy. Findings and caveats of the study: From stable hyperthyroidism, ophthalmopathy was set apart by a 13 V-J model.

This clonotype was seen repeatedly, ten times or more. What it recognizes is unknown. RNA transcripts yielded amplified TCR beta CDR3 regions. An initial round of RT-PCR targeting the TCR CDR3 relied on the HTBI primer set. TCRdb recomputed calls from the multiplex PCR reads with MiXCR, one row per CDR3 protein. This repertoire shows about 380,000 distinct CDR3 sequences, 14% found once; its top ten account for roughly a fifth. The TCR originated in a woman younger than 45 with Graves' ophthalmopathy. The material sequenced was blood.

CDR3 sequence (DNA): TGCGCCAGCAGCGCACCGGAGAACAGGAACTATGGCTACACCTTC. Its protein is CASSAPENRNYGYTF. The chain recombines TRBV5-1 with TRBJ1-2; D is possibly TRBD1 (5 bases). Germline CDR1 is SGHRS and CDR2 is YFSETQ. The V and J ends lost 4 bases and 2 bases respectively, with 15 bases between them. The CDR3 runs to 15 residues.